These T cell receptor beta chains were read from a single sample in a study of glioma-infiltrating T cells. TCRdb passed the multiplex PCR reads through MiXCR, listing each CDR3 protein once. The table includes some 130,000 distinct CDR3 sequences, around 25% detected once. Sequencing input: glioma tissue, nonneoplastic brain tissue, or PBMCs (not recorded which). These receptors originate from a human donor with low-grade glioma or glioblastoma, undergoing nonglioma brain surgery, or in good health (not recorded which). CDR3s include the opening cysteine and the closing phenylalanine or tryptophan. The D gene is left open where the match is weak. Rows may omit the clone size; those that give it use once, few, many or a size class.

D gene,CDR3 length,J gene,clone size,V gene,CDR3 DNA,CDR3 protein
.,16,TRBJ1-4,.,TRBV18,TGTGCCAGCTCACCAATTGACGTGACAGTGGGCGAAAAACTGTTTTTT,CASSPIDVTVGEKLFF
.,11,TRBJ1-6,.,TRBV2,TGTGCCAGCAGTGACCGCTCACCCCTCCACTTT,CASSDRSPLHF
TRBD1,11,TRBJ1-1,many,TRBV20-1,TGCAGTGCCCAGGGGACAGCCGAAGCTTTCTTT,CSAQGTAEAFF
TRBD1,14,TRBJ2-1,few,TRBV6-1,TGTGCCAGCAGTTCTGGACAGGGGGGCAATGAGCAGTTCTTC,CASSSGQGGNEQFF
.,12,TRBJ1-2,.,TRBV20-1,TGCAGTGCTCCAGGGTGGGGGTATGGCTACACCTTC,CSAPGWGYGYTF
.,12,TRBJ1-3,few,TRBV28,TGTGCCGCCCTCGGGGACAGAAACACCATATATTTT,CAALGDRNTIYF
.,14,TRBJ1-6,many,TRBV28,TGTGCCAGCATCACCTGGGCCTCTAATTCACCCCTCCACTTT,CASITWASNSPLHF
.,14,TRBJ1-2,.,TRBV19,TGTGCCAGTAGTGCATCCGGGCCTAACTATGGCTACACCTTC,CASSASGPNYGYTF
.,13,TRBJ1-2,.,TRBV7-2,TGTGCCAGCAGCCCCGCCTCGGGGGATGGCTACACCTTC,CASSPASGDGYTF
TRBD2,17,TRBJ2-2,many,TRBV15,TGTGCCACCAGCAGGCGTTCTAGCGGGGGGAACACCGGGGAGCTGTTTTTT,CATSRRSSGGNTGELFF
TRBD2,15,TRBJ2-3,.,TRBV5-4,TGTGCCAGCAAGGGGGGCGGGGGGCACACAGATACGCAGTATTTT,CASKGGGGHTDTQYF
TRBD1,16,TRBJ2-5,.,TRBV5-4,TGTGCCAGCAGCTTGGTGCAGGGGGCTTTCCAAGAGACCCAGTACTTC,CASSLVQGAFQETQYF
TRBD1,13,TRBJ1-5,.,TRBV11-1,TGTGCCAGCAGCCGGATTGGGACAGATACGCAGCATTTT,CASSRIGTDTQHF
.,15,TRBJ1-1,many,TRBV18,TGTGCCAGCAGCCCCCCGGCGGGGGTGAACACTGAAGCTTTCTTT,CASSPPAGVNTEAFF
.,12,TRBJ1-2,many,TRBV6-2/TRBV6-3,TGTGCCAGCAGTTACGACAGAGAGGGCTACACCTTC,CASSYDREGYTF
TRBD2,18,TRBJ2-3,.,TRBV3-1,TGTGCCAGCAGCCGAAAACTAGCGGGGGGAACTAGCACAGATACGCAGTATTTT,CASSRKLAGGTSTDTQYF
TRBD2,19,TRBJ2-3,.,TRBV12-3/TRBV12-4,TGTGCCAGCAGTTTAACCCCCAGGGTAATAGCGGGGGGAGCAGATACGCAGTATTTT,CASSLTPRVIAGGADTQYF
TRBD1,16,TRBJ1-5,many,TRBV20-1,TGCAGTGCTGAAACAGGGGGCGCTTGGGGCAATCAGCCCCAGCATTTT,CSAETGGAWGNQPQHF
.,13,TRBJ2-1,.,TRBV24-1,TGTGCCACCAGTGCTGTCAGGTACAATGAGCAGTTCTTC,CATSAVRYNEQFF
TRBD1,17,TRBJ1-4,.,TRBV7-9,TGTGCCAGCAGCGGACAGGGAGGCGTGTCGACTAATGAAAAACTGTTTTTT,CASSGQGGVSTNEKLFF
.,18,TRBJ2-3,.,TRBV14,TGTGCCAGCAGCCCCCCCCCGGGGTTGTACCCTAGCACAGATACGCAGTATTTT,CASSPPPGLYPSTDTQYF
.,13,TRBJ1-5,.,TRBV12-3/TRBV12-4,TGTGCCAGCAGTTCGCACGGGTATCAGCCCCAGCATTTT,CASSSHGYQPQHF
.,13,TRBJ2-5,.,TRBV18,TGTGCCAGCTCACCAAACTTTCAAGAGACCCAGTACTTC,CASSPNFQETQYF
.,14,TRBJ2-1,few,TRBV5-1,TGCGCCAGCACCCCGGTGGAGGGTGGGGATGAGCAGTTCTTC,CASTPVEGGDEQFF
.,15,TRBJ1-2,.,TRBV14,TGTGCCAGCAGCCAAGTTGCCCTCCGGGCCTATGGCTACACCTTC,CASSQVALRAYGYTF
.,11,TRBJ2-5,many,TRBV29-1,TGCAGCGTTGGCGAAGGAGAGACCCAGTACTTC,CSVGEGETQYF
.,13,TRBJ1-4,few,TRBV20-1,TGCAGTGCTAGACTGACCGGTGGTGAAAAACTGTTTTTT,CSARLTGGEKLFF
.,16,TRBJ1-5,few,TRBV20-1,TGCAGTGCTACAATTCCACAGGGTAGAGGCAATCAGCCCCAGCATTTT,CSATIPQGRGNQPQHF
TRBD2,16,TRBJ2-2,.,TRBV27,TGTGCCAGCAGCTATGGGACTAGCGGCTACACCTGGGAGCTGTTTTTT,CASSYGTSGYTWELFF
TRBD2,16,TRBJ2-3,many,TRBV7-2,TGTGCCAGCAGCCAATTAGCGGGGGGGCGGACAGATACGCAGTATTTT,CASSQLAGGRTDTQYF
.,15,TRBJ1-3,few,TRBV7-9,TGTGCCAGCAGCTTACAGGGCAGGGAAGGAAACACCATATATTTT,CASSLQGREGNTIYF
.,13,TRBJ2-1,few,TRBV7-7,TGTGCCAGCAGCTTTTCCGGGGGCGATGAGCAGTTCTTC,CASSFSGGDEQFF
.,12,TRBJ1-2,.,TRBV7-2,TGTGCCAGCAGCTTAGACGCAAGGAGCTACACCTTC,CASSLDARSYTF
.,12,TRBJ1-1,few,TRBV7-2,TGTGCCAGCAGCTTTTGGGTGACTGAAGCTTTCTTT,CASSFWVTEAFF
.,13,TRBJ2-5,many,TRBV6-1,TGTGCCAGCACTTCGGACGGGGGATACACCCAGTACTTC,CASTSDGGYTQYF
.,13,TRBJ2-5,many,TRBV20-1,TGCAGTGCTAGAGAAGGAGAGCAAGAGACCCAGTACTTC,CSAREGEQETQYF
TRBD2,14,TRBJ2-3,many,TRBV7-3,TGTGCCAGCAGCCCGGGACTAGCATCAGATACGCAGTATTTT,CASSPGLASDTQYF
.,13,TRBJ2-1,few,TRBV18,TGTGCCAGCTCACCCATAGGAGTTAATGAGCAGTTCTTC,CASSPIGVNEQFF
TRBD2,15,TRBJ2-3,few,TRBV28,TGTGCCAGCAGTTTCGAGCGGGGGGTCACAGATACGCAGTATTTT,CASSFERGVTDTQYF
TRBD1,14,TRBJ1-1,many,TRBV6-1,TGTGCCAGCAGAGGGACAGGATCGGGCACTGAAGCTTTCTTT,CASRGTGSGTEAFF